This T cell receptor (beta chain) was sequenced during a study of cytomegalovirus exposure and HLA in healthy donors. Notes on the study in general: TCR beta chain V- and J-gene trimming was linked, in a later analysis, to a missense variant in DCLRE1C.

PCR employed 60 Vbeta and 13 Jbeta primers. The assay was immunoSEQ multiplex PCR, and TCRdb's table has in-frame clones only and misses some. This repertoire includes some 130,000 clones. In regard to this clone: As yet, its antigen is unknown.

This CDR3 has 15 amino acids. Germline V gives CDR1 SGHDN, CDR2 FVKESK. The J segment lost 3 bases and the V segment lost 1 base, leaving 3 bases of the junction unmatched. The genes are TRBV14 and TRBJ1-2; 9 bases are a match to TRBD1. This clonotype originated in a woman between 35 and 50 years old in good health and CMV-seropositive. The sequenced material came from PBMCs. In nucleotides, the CDR3 is TGTGCCAGCAGCCAAGCCTGGACAGGGGACTATGGCTACACCTTC. Its protein is CASSQAWTGDYGYTF.